This T cell receptor (beta chain) was profiled in a study of beta chain features in type 1 diabetes. Whole-study findings and limits: All four CD4+ subsets from Type 1 diabetes patients carried moderately but significantly shorter TCRB CDR3s.

Expressed TCRB transcripts were sequenced after all isolated RNA was converted to cDNA. The table came from immunoSEQ multiplex PCR; TCRdb's copy has only in-frame clones and leaves some out. Of 300,000 to 350,000 clones in the sample, less than 15% were seen once. V was clipped by 5 bases and J by 5 bases; unmatched bases: 4. Germline-derived CDR1 and CDR2 are SGHTA and FQGNSA. CDR3 length: 14 residues. Note on this clone: Its cognate antigen is unknown.

Sample: naive CD4+ T cells from blood. The J gene is TRBJ1-1, the V gene TRBV7-2; TRBD1 matches 11 bases. The sequence was collected from a woman younger than 35 with type 1 diabetes. The CDR3 spells CASSRDRGRTEAFF. In DNA form, the CDR3 reads TGTGCCAGCAGCCGGGACAGGGGGAGAACTGAAGCTTTCTTT.